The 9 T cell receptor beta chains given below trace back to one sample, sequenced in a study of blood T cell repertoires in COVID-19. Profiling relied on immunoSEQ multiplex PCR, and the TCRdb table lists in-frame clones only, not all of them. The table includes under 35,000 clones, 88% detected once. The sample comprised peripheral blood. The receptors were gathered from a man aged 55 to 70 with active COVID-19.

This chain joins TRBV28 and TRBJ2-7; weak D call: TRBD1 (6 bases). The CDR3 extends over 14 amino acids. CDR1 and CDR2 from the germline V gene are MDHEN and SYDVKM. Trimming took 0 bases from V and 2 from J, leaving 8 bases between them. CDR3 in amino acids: CASSLWDRAYEQYF. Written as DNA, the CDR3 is TGTGCCAGCAGTTTATGGGACAGAGCCTACGAGCAGTACTTC.

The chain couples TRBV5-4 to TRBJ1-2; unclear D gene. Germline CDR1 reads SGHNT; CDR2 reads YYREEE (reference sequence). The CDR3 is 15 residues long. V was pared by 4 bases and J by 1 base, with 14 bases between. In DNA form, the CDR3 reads TGTGCCAGCAGCCCAGCCGCGGGTTTTAACTATGGCTACACCTTC. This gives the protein CASSPAAGFNYGYTF.

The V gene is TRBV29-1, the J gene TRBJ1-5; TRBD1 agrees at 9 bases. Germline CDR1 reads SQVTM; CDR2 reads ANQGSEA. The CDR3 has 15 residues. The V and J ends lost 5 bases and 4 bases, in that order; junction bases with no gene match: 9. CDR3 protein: CSVTLRDRENQPQHF. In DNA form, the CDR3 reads TGCAGCGTTACCCTCCGGGACAGGGAGAATCAGCCCCAGCATTTT.

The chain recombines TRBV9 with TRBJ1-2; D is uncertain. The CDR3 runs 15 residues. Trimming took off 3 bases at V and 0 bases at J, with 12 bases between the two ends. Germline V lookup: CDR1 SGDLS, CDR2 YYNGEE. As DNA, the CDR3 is TGTGCCAGCAGCGCCCTCACAGTTACTAACTATGGCTACACCTTC. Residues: CASSALTVTNYGYTF.

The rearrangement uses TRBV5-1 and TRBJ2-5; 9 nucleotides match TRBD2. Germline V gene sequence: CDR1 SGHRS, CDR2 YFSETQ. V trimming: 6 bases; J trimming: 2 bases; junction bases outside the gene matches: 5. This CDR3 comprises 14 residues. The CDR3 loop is CASTLTSGQETQYF. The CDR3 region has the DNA TGCGCCAGCACCCTAACTAGCGGGCAAGAGACCCAGTACTTC.

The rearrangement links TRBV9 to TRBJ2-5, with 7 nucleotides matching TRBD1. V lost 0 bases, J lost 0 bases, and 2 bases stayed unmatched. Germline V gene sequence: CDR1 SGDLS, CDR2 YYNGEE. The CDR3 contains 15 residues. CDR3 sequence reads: CASSVGGQYQETQYF. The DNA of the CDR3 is TGTGCCAGCAGCGTAGGGGGACAGTACCAAGAGACCCAGTACTTC.

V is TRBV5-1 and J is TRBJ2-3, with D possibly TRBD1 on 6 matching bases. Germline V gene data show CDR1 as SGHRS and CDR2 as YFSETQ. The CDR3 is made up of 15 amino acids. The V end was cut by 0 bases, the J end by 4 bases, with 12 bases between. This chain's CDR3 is CASSLGTVGSDTQYF. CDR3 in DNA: TGCGCCAGCAGCTTGGGGACAGTCGGATCAGATACGCAGTATTTT.

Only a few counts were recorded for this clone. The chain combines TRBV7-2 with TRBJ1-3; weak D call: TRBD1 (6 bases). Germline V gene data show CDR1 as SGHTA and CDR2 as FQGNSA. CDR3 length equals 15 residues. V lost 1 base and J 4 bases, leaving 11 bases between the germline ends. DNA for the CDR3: TGTGCCAGCAGCTTAGGAGGGGGAAAAGGAAACACCATATATTTT. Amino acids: CASSLGGGKGNTIYF. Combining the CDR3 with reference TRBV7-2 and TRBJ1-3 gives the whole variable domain GAGVSQSPSNKVTEKGKDVELRCDPISGHTALYWYRQSLGQGLEFLIYFQGNSAPDKSGLPSDRFSAERTGGSVSTLTIQRTQQEDSAVYLCASSLGGGKGNTIYFGEGSWLTVV.

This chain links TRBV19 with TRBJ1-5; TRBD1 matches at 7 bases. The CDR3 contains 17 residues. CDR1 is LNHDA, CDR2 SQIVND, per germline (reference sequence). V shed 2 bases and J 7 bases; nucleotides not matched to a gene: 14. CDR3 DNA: TGTGCCAGTAGTATATCGACAGGGCGGGTGTTAGAGCAGCCCCAGCATTTT. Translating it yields CASSISTGRVLEQPQHF.